Shown below are 3 T cell receptor beta chains from a single sample sequenced in a study of T cell responses to AZD1222 COVID-19 vaccine. Data came from immunoSEQ multiplex PCR; TCRdb stores just in-frame clones and leaves some out. Of about 160,000 clones listed, approximately 90% are singletons. This sample comprised peripheral blood, obtained 28 days after the second AZD1222 dose. Every receptor here comes from an adult who received the AZD1222 COVID-19 vaccine.

The V gene is TRBV27, the J gene TRBJ1-6, with D tentatively TRBD1 (5 bases). CDR3 size: 14 residues. In germline, CDR1 is MNHEY, CDR2 SMNVEV (reference sequence). Between the trimmed V and J ends, which lost 4 bases and 5 bases, there was a span of 9 bases. This CDR3 reads CASSWGSDNSPLHF. In DNA, the CDR3 is TGTGCCAGCAGTTGGGGCAGTGATAATTCACCCCTCCACTTT.

The rearrangement uses TRBV7-9 and TRBJ1-2; 10 bases are a match to TRBD1. Germline CDR1 and CDR2: SEHNR and FQNEAQ (reference sequence). The trim removed 5 bases at V and 1 base at J, leaving 10 bases unmatched. The CDR3 totals 17 residues. The CDR3 bases are TGTGCCAGCAGCCGGGACAGGGGAATAAATCTTAACTATGGCTACACCTTC. This codes for CASSRDRGINLNYGYTF.

The rearrangement links TRBV3-1 (or the pseudogene TRBV3-2) to TRBJ2-3, with 9 bases aligning to TRBD2. Unmatched junction bases numbered 7, after V lost 3 bases and J lost 6 bases. CDR1 is LGHDT, CDR2 YNNKEL, per germline (reference sequence). This CDR3 comprises 15 residues. CDR3 amino acids: CASSQVSGGRDTQYF. The CDR3 DNA reads as TGTGCCAGCAGCCAGGTTAGCGGGGGCAGGGATACGCAGTATTTT.